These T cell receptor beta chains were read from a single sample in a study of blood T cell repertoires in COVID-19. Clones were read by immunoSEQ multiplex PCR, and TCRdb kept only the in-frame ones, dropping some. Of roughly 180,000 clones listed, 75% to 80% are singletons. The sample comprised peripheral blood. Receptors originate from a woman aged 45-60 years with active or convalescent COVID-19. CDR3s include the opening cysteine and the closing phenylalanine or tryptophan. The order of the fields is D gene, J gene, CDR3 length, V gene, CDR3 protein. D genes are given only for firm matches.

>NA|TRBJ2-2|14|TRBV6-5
CASSYPGAAGELFF
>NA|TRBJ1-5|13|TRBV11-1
CASSYGHNQPQHF
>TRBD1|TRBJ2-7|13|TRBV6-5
CAITDRGVREQYF
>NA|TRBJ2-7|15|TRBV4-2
CASSQDFTGSREQYF
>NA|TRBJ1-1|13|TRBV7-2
CASSPVVNTEAFF
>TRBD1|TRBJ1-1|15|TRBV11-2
CASSQTQGGNTEAFF
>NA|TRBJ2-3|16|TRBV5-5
CASSLGAWGGTDTQYF
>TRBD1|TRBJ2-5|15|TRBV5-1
CASSRPGQGTETQYF
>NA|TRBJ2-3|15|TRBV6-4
CASSEDGGGTDTQYF
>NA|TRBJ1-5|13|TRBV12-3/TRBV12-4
CASSRSADQPQHF
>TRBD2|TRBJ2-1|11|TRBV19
CASRRGNEQFF
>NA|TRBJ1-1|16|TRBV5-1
CASSLYPGELNTEAFF
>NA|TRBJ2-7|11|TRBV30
CAWSTTYEQYF
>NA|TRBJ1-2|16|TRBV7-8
CASSLVGGPSNYGYTF
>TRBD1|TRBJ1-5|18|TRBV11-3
CASSLVPSTGGHNQPQHF
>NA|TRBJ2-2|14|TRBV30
CAWSVGLGTGELFF
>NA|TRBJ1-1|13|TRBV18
CASSEDRNTEAFF
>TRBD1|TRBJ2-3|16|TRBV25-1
CASSRHGTGRTDTQYF
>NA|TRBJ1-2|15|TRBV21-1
CASSKVETENYGYTF
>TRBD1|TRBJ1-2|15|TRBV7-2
CASSLGQGASYGYTF
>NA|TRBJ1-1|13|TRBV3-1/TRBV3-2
CASSSGQFTEAFF
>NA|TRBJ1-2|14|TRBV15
CATSRDLQNYGYTF
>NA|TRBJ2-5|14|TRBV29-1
CSVEDQDTGETQYF
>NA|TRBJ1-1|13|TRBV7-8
CASSSHRYTEAFF
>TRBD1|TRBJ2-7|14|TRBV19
CASSILGQAYEQYF
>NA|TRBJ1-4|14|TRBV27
CASSLTGMGEKLFF
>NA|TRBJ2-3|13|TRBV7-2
CASSLRGPDTQYF
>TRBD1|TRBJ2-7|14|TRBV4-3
CASSQGTGTYEQYF
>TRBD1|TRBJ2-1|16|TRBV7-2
CASSFPTGGRGNEQFF
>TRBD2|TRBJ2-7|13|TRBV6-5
CASMREVSYEQYF
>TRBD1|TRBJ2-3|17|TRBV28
CAIYPPGTGNRADTQYF
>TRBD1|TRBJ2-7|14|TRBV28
CASSYTGGSYEQYF
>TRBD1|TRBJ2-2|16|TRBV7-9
CASSLGDSSGTGELFF
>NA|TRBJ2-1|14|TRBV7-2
CASSLPGGPKEQFF
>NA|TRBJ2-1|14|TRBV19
CASSLGGSYNEQFF
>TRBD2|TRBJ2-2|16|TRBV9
CASSVTSGFPTGELFF
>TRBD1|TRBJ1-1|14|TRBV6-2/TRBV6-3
CASSYWTGNTEAFF
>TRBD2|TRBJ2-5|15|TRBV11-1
CASSPRLAGGETQYF
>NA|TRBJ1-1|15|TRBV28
CASSSSGAVNTEAFF
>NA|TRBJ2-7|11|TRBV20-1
CSARGAYEQYF
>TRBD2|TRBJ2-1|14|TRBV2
CASSEISGKNEQFF
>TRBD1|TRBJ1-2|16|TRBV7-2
CASSFGSGQGGPGYTF
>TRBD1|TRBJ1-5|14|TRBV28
CASRVGQAGQPQHF
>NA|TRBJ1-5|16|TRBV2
CASSARGLDSNQPQHF
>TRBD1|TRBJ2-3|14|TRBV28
CASSLDRGRNTQYF
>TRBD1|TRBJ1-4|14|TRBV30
CAWRTGTANEKLFF
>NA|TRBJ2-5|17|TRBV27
CASSGATGSIGQETQYF
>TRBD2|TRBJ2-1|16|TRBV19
CASSIEQSGGYNEQFF
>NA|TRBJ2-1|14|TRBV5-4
CASSQDWLYNEQFF
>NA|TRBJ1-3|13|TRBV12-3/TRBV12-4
CATATASGNTIYF